The rows below give T cell receptor beta chains drawn from one sample of a study of CD8 T cell repertoires and HIV-1 epitope variants. Some clones are missing from TCRdb's copy, which holds only in-frame ones; the method was immunoSEQ multiplex PCR. Seen here are roughly 5,800 clones, approximately 70% observed once, and the top ten hold 42%. The antigens for these receptors are not known. Sequencing was carried out using cultured CD8+ T cells derived from PBMCs. These receptors came from a male donor with HIV. CDR3s include the opening cysteine and the closing phenylalanine or tryptophan. The D gene is left open where the match is weak.

CDR3 length: 15; J gene: TRBJ2-7; D gene: TRBD1; V gene: TRBV7-2; CDR3 protein: CASSLLGTGLYEQYF; CDR3 DNA: TGTGCCAGCAGCTTACTCGGGACAGGGCTCTACGAGCAGTACTTC
CDR3 length: 15; J gene: TRBJ2-5; D gene: TRBD2; V gene: TRBV29-1; CDR3 protein: CSVEGLAEREETQYF; CDR3 DNA: TGCAGCGTTGAAGGGCTAGCGGAGCGGGAGGAGACCCAGTACTTC